Many counts were recorded for the clone carrying this T cell receptor (beta chain). Its antigen is as yet unknown. Alongside a J-beta primer mix, a sample-barcoded 5' primer served in a second PCR lasting 7 to 11 cycles. Each cDNA molecule received a tag from a template-switch adaptor that had 12 random nucleotides. TCRdb recomputed calls from the 5' RACE reads with MiXCR, one row per CDR3 protein. Counted here are about 540,000 distinct CDR3 sequences, 20% to 30% occurring once; the ten biggest clones make up roughly 9.4%. The data were obtained in a study of blood T cells in healthy people across ages. General observations from the study: Compared with aged donors, long-lived donors showed fewer expanded clones, suggesting selection.

The CDR3 runs 15 residues. Germline V lookup: CDR1 SGHRS, CDR2 YFSETQ. After removal of 4 bases from V and 5 bases from J, the junction contained 9 bases not matched to a gene. The same sample was also used in a study of T cells of mothers and their children. As that report states: Similar thymic selection effects on TCR recombination output appear in pairs, both related and unrelated.

The TCR sequence derives from a boy younger than 18 in good health. This chain connects TRBV5-1 to TRBJ2-5; 9 nucleotides match TRBD1. Sequenced: blood. The CDR3 nucleotides read TGCGCCAGCAGCCTTACCGGGACAGGGATGGAGACCCAGTACTTC. Its translation is CASSLTGTGMETQYF.